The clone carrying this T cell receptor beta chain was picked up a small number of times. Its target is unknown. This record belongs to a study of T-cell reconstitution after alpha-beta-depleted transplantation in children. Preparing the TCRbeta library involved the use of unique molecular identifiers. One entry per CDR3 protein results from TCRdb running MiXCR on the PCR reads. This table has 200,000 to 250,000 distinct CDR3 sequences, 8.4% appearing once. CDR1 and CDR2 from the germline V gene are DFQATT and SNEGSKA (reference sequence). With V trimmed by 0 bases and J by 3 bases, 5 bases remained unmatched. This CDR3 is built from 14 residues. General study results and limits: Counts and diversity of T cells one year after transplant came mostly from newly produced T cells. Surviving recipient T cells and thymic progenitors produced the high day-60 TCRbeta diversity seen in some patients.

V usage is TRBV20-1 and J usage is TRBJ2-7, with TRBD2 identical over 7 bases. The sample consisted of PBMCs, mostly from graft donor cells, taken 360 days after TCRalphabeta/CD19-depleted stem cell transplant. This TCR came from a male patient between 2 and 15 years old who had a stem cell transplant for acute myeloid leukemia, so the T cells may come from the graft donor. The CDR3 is CSARDLRTSYEQYF. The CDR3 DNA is TGCAGTGCTAGAGATCTAAGGACTAGCTACGAGCAGTACTTC.